This T cell receptor beta chain originates from a study of CD8 T cells in Susac syndrome. Looking at the study overall: Among the Susac syndrome patients sequenced, 5 or 6 had active disease and about eight were in remission.

Peripheral blood CD8+ and CD4+ T cells were profiled by TCR beta sequencing. Patients with Susac syndrome met diagnostic criteria defined recently for definite or probable disease. cDNA came from about 0.5 to 1 ug RNA primed by random hexamers. TCRdb reprocessed the immunoSEQ multiplex PCR reads with MiXCR, giving one entry per CDR3 protein. This table holds about 240,000 distinct CDR3 sequences, 95% to 97% found once. The clonotype was recovered from a human donor with Susac syndrome. The material sequenced was CD4+ T cells from PBMCs.

The CDR3 DNA is TGCGCCAGCAGCTTGGAAAAGGGGAGGGATGAGCAGTTCTTC. The encoded protein is CASSLEKGRDEQFF. This sequence joins TRBV5-1 and TRBJ2-1; 7 bases are a match to TRBD2. Losses at the gene ends were 0 bases for V and 8 bases for J; bases not matched to a gene: 5. The V gene's germline CDR1 is SGHRS and CDR2 YFSETQ. This CDR3 is 14 amino acids long. The full variable domain, rest sourced from reference TRBV5-1 and TRBJ2-1, is KAGVTQTPRYLIKTRGQQVTLSCSPISGHRSVSWYQQTPGQGLQFLFEYFSETQRNKGNFPGRFSGRQFSNSRSEMNVSTLELGDSALYLCASSLEKGRDEQFFGPGTRLTVL.